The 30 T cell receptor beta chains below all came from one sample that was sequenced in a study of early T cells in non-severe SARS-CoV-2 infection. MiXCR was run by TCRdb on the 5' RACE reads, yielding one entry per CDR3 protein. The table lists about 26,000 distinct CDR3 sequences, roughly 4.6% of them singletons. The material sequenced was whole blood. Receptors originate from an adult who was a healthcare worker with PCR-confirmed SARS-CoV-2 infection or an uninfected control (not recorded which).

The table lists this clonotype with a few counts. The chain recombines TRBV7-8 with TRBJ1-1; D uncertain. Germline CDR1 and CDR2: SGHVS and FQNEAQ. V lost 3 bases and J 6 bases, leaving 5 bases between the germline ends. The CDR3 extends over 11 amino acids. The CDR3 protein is CASSFGAEAFF. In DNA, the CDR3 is TGTGCCAGCAGCTTCGGCGCTGAAGCTTTCTTT.

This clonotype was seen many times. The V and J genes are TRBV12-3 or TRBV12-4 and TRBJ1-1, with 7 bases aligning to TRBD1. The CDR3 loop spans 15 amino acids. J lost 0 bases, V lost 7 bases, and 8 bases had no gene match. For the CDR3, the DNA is TGTGCCAGCACCCCGCGGGACAGACTGAACACTGAAGCTTTCTTT. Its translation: CASTPRDRLNTEAFF.

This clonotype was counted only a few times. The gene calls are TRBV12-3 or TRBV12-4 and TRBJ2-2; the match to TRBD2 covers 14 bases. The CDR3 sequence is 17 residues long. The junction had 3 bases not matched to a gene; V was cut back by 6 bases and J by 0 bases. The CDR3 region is CASRTTSGGANTGELFF. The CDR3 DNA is TGTGCCAGCAGGACGACTAGCGGGGGGGCGAACACCGGGGAGCTGTTTTTT.

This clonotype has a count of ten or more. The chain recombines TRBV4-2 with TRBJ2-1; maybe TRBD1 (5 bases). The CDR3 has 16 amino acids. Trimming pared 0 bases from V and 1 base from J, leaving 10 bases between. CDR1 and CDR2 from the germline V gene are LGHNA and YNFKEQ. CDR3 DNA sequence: TGTGCCAGCAGCCAAGACCCTCAGGGATCCTACAATGAGCAGTTCTTC. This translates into CASSQDPQGSYNEQFF.

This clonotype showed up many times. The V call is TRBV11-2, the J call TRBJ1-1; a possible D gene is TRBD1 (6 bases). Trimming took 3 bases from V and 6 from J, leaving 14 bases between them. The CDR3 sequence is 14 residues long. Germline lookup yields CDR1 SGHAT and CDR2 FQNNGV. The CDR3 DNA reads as TGTGCCAGCAGCTTCCGGGACAAAACCTCTGAAGCTTTCTTT. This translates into CASSFRDKTSEAFF.

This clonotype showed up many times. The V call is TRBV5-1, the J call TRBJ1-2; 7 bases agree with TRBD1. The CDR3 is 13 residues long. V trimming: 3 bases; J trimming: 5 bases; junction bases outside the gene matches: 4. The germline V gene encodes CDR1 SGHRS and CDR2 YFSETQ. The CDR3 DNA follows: TGCGCCAGCAGCTCCGGGACAGATTATGGCTACACCTTC. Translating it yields CASSSGTDYGYTF.

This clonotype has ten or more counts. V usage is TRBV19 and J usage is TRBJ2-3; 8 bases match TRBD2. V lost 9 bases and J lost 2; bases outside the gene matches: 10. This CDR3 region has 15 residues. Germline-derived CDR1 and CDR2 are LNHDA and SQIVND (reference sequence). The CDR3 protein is CASSPSGYDTDTQYF. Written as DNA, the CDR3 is TGTGCCAGCTCCCCTAGCGGGTATGACACAGATACGCAGTATTTT. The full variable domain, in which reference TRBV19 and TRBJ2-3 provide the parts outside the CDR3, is DGGITQSPKYLFRKEGQNVTLSCEQNLNHDAMYWYRQDPGQGLRLIYYSQIVNDFQKGDIAEGYSVSREKKESFPLTVTSAQKNPTAFYLCASSPSGYDTDTQYFGPGTRLTVL.

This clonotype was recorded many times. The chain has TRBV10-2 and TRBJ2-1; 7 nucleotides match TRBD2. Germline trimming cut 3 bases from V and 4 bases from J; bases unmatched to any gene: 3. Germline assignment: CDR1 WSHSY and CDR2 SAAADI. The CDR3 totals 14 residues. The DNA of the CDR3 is TGCGCCAGCAGTGACGGTAGCGGGTACAATGAGCAGTTCTTC. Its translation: CASSDGSGYNEQFF.

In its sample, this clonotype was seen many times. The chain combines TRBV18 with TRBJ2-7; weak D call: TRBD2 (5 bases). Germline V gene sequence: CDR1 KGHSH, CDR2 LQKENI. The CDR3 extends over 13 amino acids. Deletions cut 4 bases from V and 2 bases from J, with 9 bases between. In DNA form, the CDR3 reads TGTGCCAGCTCACGAGGGCAGACCTACGAGCAGTACTTC. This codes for CASSRGQTYEQYF. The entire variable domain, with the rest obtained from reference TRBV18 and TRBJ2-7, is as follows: NAGVMQNPRHLVRRRGQEARLRCSPMKGHSHVYWYRQLPEEGLKFMVYLQKENIIDESGMPKERFSAEFPKEGPSILRIQQVVRGDSAAYFCASSRGQTYEQYFGPGTRLTVT.

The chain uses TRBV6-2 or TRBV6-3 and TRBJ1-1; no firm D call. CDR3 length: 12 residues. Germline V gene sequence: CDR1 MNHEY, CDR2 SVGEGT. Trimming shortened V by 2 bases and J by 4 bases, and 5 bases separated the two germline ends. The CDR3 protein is CASSYAGTEAFF. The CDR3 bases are TGTGCCAGCAGTTACGCCGGCACTGAAGCTTTCTTT.

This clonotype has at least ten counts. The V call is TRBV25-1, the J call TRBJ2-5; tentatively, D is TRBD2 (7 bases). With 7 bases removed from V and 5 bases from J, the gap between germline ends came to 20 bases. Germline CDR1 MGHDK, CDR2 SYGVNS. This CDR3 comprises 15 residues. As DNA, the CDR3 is TGTGCCAGCATGGGGCCGGGGGGCTCTCCCGAGACCCAGTACTTC. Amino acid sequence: CASMGPGGSPETQYF.

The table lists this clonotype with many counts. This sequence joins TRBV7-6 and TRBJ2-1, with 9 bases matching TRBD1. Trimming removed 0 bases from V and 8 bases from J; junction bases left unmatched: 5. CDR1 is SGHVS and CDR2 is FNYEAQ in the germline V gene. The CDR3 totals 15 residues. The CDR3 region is CASSLALGQGDEQFF. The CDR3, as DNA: TGTGCCAGCAGCTTAGCGCTGGGACAGGGCGATGAGCAGTTCTTC.

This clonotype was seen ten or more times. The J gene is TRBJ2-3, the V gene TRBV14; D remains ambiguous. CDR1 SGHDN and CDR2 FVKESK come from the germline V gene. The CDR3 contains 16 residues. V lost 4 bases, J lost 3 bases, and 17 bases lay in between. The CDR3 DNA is TGTGCCAGCAGCCGCTCTGTTGGGGTGGAGACAGATACGCAGTATTTT. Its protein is CASSRSVGVETDTQYF. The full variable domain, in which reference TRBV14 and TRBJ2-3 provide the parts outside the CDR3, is EAGVTQFPSHSVIEKGQTVTLRCDPISGHDNLYWYRRVMGKEIKFLLHFVKESKQDESGMPNNRFLAERTGGTYSTLKVQPAELEDSGVYFCASSRSVGVETDTQYFGPGTRLTVL.

In nucleotides, the CDR3 is TGTGCCAGCAGTTTTCAGGCACAGCCCCAGCATTTT. Translated: CASSFQAQPQHF. The chain carries TRBV12-3 or TRBV12-4 and TRBJ1-5, with unresolved D. Between the trimmed V and J ends, which lost 3 bases and 7 bases, there was a span of 7 bases. The CDR3 has 12 amino acids.

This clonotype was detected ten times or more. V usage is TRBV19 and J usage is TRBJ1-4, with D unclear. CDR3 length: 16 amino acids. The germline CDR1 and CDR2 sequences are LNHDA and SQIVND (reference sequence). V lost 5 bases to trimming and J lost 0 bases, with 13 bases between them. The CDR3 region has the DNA TGTGCCAGTAGTGGGATCATGGGGTCAACTAATGAAAAACTGTTTTTT. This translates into CASSGIMGSTNEKLFF.

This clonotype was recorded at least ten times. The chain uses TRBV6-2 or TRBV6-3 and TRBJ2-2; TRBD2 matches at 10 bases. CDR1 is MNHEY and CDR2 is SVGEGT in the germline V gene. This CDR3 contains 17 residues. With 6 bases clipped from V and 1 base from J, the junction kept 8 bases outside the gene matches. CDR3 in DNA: TGTGCCAGCAGGAAGATAACTAGCGGGGAGAACACCGGGGAGCTGTTTTTT. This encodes CASRKITSGENTGELFF.

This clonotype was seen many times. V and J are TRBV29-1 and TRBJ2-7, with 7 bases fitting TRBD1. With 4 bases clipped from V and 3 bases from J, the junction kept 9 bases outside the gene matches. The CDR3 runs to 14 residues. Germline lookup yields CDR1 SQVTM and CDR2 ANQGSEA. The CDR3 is CSVGDSSQLYEQYF. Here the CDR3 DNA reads TGCAGCGTTGGGGACAGCTCTCAGCTCTACGAGCAGTACTTC.

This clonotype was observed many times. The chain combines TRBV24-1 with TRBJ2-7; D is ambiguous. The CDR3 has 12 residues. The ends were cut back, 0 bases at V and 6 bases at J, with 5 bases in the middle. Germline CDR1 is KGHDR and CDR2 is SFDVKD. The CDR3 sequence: CATSDLLGEQYF. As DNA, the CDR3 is TGTGCCACCAGTGATTTGTTGGGCGAGCAGTACTTC.

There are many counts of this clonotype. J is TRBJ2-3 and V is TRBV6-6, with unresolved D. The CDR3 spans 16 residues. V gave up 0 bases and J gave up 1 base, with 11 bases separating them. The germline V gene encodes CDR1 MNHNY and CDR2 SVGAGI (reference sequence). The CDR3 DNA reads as TGTGCCAGCAGTTACTCGGGCGCACTCCGCACAGATACGCAGTATTTT. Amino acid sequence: CASSYSGALRTDTQYF.

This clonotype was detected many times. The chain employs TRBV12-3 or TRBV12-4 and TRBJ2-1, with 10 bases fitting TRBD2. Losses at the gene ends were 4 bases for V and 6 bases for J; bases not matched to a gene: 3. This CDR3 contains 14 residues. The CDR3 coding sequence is TGTGCCAGCAGTTGGACTAGCGGTGGCAATGAGCAGTTCTTC. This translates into CASSWTSGGNEQFF.

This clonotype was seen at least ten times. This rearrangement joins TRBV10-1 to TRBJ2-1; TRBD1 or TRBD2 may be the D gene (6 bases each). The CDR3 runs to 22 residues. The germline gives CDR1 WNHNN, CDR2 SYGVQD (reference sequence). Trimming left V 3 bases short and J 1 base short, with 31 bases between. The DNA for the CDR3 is TGCGCCAGCAGTGATTCGGAGGGGTCGGGGGCCGCCCGATACCGTTCCTACAATGAGCAGTTCTTC. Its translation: CASSDSEGSGAARYRSYNEQFF.

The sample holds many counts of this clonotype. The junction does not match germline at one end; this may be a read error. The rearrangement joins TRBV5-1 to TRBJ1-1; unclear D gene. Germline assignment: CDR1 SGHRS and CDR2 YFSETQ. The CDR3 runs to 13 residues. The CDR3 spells CASSLDPNTEAFF. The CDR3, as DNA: TGTGCCAGCAGCTTAGACCCGAACACTGAAGCTTTCTTT.

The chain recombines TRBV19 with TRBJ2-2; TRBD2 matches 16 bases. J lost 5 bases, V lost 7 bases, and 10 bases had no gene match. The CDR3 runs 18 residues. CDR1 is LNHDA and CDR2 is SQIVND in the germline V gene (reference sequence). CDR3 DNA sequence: TGTGCCAGTACCTCCGGGACTAGCGGGGGGGCCCGGACCGGGGAGCTGTTTTTT. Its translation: CASTSGTSGGARTGELFF.

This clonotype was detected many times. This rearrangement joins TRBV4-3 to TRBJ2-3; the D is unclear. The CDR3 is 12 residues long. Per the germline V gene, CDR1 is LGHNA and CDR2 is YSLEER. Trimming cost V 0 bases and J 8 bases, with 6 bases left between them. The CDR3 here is CASSQDLGTQYF. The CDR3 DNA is TGCGCCAGCAGCCAAGATCTCGGTACGCAGTATTTT.

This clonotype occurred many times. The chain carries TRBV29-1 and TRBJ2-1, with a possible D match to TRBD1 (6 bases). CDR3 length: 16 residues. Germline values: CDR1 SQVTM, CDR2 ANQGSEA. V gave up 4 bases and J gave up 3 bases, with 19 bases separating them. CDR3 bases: TGCAGCGTTGTTTTTATGGAGAGGGGACACTACAATGAGCAGTTCTTC. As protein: CSVVFMERGHYNEQFF.

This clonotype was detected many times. The chain's CDR3 is CASGSQANYGYTF. In DNA, the CDR3 is TGTGCCAGCGGGTCACAGGCGAACTATGGCTACACCTTC. The J gene is TRBJ1-2, the V gene TRBV6-1; TRBD1 is a possible D gene (5 bases). Germline V lookup: CDR1 MNHNS, CDR2 SASEGT. With 8 bases removed from V and 2 bases from J, the gap between germline ends came to 12 bases. This CDR3 has 13 amino acids.

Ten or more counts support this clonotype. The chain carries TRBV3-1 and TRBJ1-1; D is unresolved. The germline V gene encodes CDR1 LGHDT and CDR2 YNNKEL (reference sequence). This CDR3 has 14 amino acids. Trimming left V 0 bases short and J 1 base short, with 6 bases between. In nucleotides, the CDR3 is TGTGCCAGCAGCCAAGAGGAGGGGAACACTGAAGCTTTCTTT. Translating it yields CASSQEEGNTEAFF.

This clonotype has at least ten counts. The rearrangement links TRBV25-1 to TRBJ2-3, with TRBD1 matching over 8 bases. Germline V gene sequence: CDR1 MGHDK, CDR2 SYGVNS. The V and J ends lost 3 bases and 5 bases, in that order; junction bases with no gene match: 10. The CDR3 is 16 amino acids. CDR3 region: CASSDGTGGLGDTQYF. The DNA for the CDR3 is TGTGCCAGCAGTGACGGCACAGGGGGGCTCGGAGATACGCAGTATTTT.

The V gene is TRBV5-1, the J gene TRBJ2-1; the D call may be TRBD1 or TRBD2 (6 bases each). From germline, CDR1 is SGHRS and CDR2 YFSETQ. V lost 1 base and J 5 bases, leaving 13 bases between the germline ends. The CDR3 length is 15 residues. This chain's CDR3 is CASSLSQGGHNEQFF. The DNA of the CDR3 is TGCGCCAGCAGCTTGTCACAGGGAGGACACAATGAGCAGTTCTTC.

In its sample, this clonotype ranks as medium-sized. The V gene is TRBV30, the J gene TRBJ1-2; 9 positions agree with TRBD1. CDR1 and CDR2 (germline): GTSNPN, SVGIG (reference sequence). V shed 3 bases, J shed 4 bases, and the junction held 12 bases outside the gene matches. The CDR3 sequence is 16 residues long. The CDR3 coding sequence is TGTGCCTGGAGGGATACCGGGACAGGGTGGTTCTATGGCTACACCTTC. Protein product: CAWRDTGTGWFYGYTF.